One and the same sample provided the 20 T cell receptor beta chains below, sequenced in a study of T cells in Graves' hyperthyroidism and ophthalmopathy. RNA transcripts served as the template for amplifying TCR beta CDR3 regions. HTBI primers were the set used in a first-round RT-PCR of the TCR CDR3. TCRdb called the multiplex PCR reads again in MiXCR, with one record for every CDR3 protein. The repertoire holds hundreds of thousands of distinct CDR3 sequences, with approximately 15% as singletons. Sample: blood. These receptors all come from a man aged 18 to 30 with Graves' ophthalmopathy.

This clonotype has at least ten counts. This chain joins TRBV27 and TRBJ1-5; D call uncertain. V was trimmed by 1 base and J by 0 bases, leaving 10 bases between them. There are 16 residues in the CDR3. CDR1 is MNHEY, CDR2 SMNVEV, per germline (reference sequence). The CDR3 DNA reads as TGTGCCAGCAGTTTATTCGCGGACTATAGCAATCAGCCCCAGCATTTT. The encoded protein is CASSLFADYSNQPQHF.

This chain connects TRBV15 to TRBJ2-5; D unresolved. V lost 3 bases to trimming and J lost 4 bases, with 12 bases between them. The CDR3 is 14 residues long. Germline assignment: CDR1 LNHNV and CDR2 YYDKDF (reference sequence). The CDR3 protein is CATSSWQQSETQYF. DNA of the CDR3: TGTGCCACCAGCAGCTGGCAGCAGTCAGAGACCCAGTACTTC.

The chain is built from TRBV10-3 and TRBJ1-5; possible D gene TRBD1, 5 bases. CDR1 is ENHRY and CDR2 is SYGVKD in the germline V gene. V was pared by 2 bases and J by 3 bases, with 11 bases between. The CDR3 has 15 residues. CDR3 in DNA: TGTGCCATCAGTGAGGGAGGGGCGGCCAATCAGCCCCAGCATTTT. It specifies CAISEGGAANQPQHF.

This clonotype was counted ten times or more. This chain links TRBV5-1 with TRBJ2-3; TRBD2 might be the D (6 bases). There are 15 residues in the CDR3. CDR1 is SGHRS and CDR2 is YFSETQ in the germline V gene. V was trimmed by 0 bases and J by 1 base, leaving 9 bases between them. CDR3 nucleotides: TGCGCCAGCAGCTTGGCGGGAGTGGGCACAGATACGCAGTATTTT. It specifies CASSLAGVGTDTQYF.

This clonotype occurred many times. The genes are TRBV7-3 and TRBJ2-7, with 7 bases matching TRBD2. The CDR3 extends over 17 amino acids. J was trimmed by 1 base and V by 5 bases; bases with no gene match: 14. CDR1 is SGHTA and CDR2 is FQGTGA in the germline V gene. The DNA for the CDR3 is TGTGCCAGCAGCCCCGGGGGGACGGGAGTAGGTTCCTACGAGCAGTACTTC. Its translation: CASSPGGTGVGSYEQYF.

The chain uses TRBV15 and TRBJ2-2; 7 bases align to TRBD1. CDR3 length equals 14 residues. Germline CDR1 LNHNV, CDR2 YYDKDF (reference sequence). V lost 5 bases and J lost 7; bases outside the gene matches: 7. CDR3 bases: TGTGCCACCAGCTACCGACAGGGCGGCGGGGAGCTGTTTTTT. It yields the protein CATSYRQGGGELFF.

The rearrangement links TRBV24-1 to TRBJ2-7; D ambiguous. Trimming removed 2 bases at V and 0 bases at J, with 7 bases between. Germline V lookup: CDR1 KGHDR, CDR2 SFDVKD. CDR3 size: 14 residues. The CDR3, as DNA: TGTGCCACCAGTGATTACGGCAGCTCCTACGAGCAGTACTTC. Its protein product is CATSDYGSSYEQYF.

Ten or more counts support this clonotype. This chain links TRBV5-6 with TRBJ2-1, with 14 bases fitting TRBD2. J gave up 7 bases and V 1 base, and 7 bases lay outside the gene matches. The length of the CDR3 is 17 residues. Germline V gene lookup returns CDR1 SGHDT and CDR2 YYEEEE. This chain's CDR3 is CASSLQTGTSGSNEQFF. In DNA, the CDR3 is TGTGCCAGCAGCTTGCAAACGGGGACTAGCGGGAGTAATGAGCAGTTCTTC.

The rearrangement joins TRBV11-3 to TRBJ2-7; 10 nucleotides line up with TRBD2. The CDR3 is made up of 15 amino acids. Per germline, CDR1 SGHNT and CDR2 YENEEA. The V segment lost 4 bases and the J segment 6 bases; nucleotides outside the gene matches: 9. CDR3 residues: CASSSTSGGAGEQYF. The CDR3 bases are TGTGCCAGCAGCTCGACGAGCGGGGGGGCCGGCGAGCAGTACTTC.

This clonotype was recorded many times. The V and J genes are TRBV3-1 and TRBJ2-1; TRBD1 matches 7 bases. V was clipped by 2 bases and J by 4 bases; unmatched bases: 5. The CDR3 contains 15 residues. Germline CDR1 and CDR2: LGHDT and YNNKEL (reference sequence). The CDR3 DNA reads TGTGCCAGCAGCCAACCGACAGGGCTATACAATGAGCAGTTCTTC. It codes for CASSQPTGLYNEQFF.

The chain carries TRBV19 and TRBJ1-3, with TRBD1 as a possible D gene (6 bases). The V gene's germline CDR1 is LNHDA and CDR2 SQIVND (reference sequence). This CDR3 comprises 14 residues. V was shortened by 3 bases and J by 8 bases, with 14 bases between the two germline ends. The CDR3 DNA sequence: TGTGCCAGTAGTATGGACAGATGGTTACACACCATATATTTT. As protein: CASSMDRWLHTIYF.

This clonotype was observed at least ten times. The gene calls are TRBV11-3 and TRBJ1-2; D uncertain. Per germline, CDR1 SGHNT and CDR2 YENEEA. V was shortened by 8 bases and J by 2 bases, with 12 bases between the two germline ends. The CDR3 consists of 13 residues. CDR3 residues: CASGRGGNYGYTF. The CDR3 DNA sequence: TGTGCCAGCGGGCGTGGAGGCAACTATGGCTACACCTTC.

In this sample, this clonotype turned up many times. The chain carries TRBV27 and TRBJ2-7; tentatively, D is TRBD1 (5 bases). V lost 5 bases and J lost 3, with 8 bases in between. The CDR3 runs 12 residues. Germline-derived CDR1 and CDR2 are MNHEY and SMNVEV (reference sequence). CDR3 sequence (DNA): TGTGCCAGCAGTAACCAGGGCTACGAGCAGTACTTC. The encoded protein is CASSNQGYEQYF.

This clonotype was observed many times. The CDR3 bases are TGCAGTGCTAGAGATGAGCGGGGTGGTACCGGGGAGCTGTTTTTT. This gives the protein CSARDERGGTGELFF. The V and J genes are TRBV20-1 and TRBJ2-2; the match to TRBD2 covers 7 bases. Germline CDR1 reads DFQATT; CDR2 reads SNEGSKA (reference sequence). This CDR3 comprises 15 residues. Trimming cost V 0 bases and J 5 bases; bases outside gene matches: 6.

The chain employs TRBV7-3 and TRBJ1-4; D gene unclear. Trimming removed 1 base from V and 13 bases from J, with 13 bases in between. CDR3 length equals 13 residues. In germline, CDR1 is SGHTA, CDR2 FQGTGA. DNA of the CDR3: TGTGCCAGCAGCTTAAGGGAGGCCTGCTTACTGTTTTTT. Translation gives CASSLREACLLFF.

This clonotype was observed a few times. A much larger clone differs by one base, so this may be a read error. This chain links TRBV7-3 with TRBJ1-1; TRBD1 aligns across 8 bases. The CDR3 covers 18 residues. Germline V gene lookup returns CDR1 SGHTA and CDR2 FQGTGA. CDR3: CASSLSGESGQGNTVAFF. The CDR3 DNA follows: TGTGCCAGCAGCTTAAGTGGGGAATCAGGACAGGGTAACACTGTAGCTTTCTTT.

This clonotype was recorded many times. The CDR3 is CASSLEQSHTEAFF. DNA for the CDR3: TGTGCCAGCAGCTTAGAACAGAGCCACACTGAAGCTTTCTTT. V is TRBV11-2 and J is TRBJ1-1; D is uncertain. Trimming cost V 0 bases and J 3 bases, with 8 bases left between them. The CDR3 length is 14 residues. Germline CDR1 and CDR2: SGHAT and FQNNGV.

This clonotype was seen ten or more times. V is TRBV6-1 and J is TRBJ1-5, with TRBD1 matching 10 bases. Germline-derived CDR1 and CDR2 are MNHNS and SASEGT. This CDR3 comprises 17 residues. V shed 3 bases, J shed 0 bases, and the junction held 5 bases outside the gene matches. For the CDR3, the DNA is TGTGCCAGCAGTGAGGGGACAGGGGATTATAGCAATCAGCCCCAGCATTTT. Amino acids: CASSEGTGDYSNQPQHF.

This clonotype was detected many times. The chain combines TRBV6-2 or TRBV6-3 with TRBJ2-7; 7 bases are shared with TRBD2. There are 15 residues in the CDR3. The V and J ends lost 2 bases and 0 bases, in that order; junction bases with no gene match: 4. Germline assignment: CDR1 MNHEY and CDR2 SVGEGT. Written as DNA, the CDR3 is TGTGCCAGCAGTTACGGGCGGGGGAACTCCTACGAGCAGTACTTC. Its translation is CASSYGRGNSYEQYF.

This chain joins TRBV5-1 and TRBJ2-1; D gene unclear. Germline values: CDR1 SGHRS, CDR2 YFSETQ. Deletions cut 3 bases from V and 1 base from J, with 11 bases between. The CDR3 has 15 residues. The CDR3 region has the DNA TGCGCCAGCAGCTCCCTGAGTAGATCCTACAATGAGCAGTTCTTC. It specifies CASSSLSRSYNEQFF.